This T cell receptor (beta chain) originates from a study of human T cells and chemical hapten exposure. The library attached unique molecular identifiers to individual cDNA molecules. TCRdb passed the RACE reads through MiXCR, listing each CDR3 protein once. The sample has a few hundred thousand distinct CDR3 sequences; roughly 6.3% are singletons. This clonotype was seen more than once but under ten times. Indicated time point: patch test 2, 6 weeks after DPC sensitization. Treatment here: therapeutic diphenylcyclopropenone sensitization with weekly scalp DPC. Germline values: CDR1 SGHRS, CDR2 YFSETQ. The CDR3 has 18 residues. V lost 0 bases and J 2 bases, leaving 19 bases between the germline ends.

Sequencing was performed on whole blood, taken in connection with sensitization to the hapten diphenylcyclopropenone (DPC). This sequence joins TRBV5-1 and TRBJ2-3, with a possible D match to TRBD2 (6 bases). This receptor was obtained from a woman aged 18-29 years with alopecia areata. Some clones in this sample may be carry-over from other donors' samples. The CDR3 DNA reads TGCGCCAGCAGCTTGGGACTTACTCAAGGAGGGATCACAGATACGCAGTATTTT. Translating gives CASSLGLTQGGITDTQYF. Together with reference TRBV5-1 and TRBJ2-3, the CDR3 gives the full variable domain: KAGVTQTPRYLIKTRGQQVTLSCSPISGHRSVSWYQQTPGQGLQFLFEYFSETQRNKGNFPGRFSGRQFSNSRSEMNVSTLELGDSALYLCASSLGLTQGGITDTQYFGPGTRLTVL.